This TCR beta chain was recovered during a study of blood T cell repertoires in COVID-19. Background on the study: Sites in the United States, Italy and Spain provided acute and convalescent COVID-19 samples. The analysed material was cDNA or gDNA that came from T cells, B-cell-depleted T cells, or PBMCs.

Sequencing used immunoSEQ multiplex PCR; TCRdb keeps in-frame clones, though not all of them. The table shows about 190,000 clones, with approximately 79% occurring only once. The germline V gene encodes CDR1 MNHEY and CDR2 SVGAGI. The CDR3 has 13 amino acids. V shed 0 bases and J shed 8 bases, with 5 bases lying between them. The sequence came from a woman in her 50s with acute or convalescent COVID-19. This rearrangement joins TRBV6-5 to TRBJ1-6; unclear D gene. The source material was peripheral blood. The CDR3 region has the DNA TGTGCCAGCAGTTACTCGCGGGATTCACCCCTCCACTTT. Translating gives CASSYSRDSPLHF.